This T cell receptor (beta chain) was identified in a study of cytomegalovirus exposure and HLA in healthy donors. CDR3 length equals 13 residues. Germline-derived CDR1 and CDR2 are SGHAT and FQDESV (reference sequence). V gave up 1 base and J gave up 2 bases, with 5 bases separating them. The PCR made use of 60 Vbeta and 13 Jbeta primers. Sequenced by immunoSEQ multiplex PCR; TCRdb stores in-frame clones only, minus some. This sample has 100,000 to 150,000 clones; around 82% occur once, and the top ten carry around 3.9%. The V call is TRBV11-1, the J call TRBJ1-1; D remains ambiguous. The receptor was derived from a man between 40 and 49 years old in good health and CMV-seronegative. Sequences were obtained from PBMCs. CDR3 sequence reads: CASSLGSNTEAFF. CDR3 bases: TGTGCCAGCAGCTTAGGGAGCAACACTGAAGCTTTCTTT.